These 21 T cell receptor beta chains originate from one sample sequenced in a study of technical replicates of blood from a handful of donors. Sequenced by immunoSEQ multiplex PCR; TCRdb stores in-frame clones only, minus some. The table includes 55,000 to 75,000 clones, 85% to 95% detected once. The sequenced sample consisted of PBMCs. Receptors originate from a human donor in good health. Some clones in this sample may be carry-over from other donors' samples.

This chain connects TRBV28 to TRBJ2-2, with D tentatively TRBD1 (8 bases). The CDR3 is 16 residues long. Trimming stripped 3 bases from V and 1 base from J, with 12 bases between. The germline V gene encodes CDR1 MDHEN and CDR2 SYDVKM. The CDR3 sequence: CASSFGGTGNTGELFF. The CDR3 coding sequence is TGTGCCAGCAGTTTCGGGGGGACAGGGAACACCGGGGAGCTGTTTTTT.

V and J are TRBV11-2 and TRBJ1-4; TRBD1 aligns across 7 bases. V was clipped by 5 bases and J by 7 bases; unmatched bases: 7. Germline V gene lookup returns CDR1 SGHAT and CDR2 FQNNGV. This CDR3 has 14 residues. CDR3 in DNA: TGTGCCAGCAGCCCCGACAGGGTGCGTGAAAAACTGTTTTTT. Residues: CASSPDRVREKLFF.

This chain uses TRBV5-4 with TRBJ2-1, with 8 positions matching TRBD1. The CDR3 totals 15 residues. J lost 6 bases, V lost 2 bases, and 7 bases had no gene match. Germline loops: CDR1 SGHNT, CDR2 YYREEE (reference sequence). The CDR3 coding sequence is TGTGCCAGCAGCTTCCTGCGGACAGGGTCCAATGAGCAGTTCTTC. As protein: CASSFLRTGSNEQFF.

The chain has TRBV9 and TRBJ2-2; a possible D gene is TRBD1 (5 bases). The CDR3 has 16 amino acids. Germline CDR1 reads SGDLS; CDR2 reads YYNGEE. Trimming pared 3 bases from V and 2 bases from J, leaving 14 bases between. The CDR3 spells CASSAQPQGNTGELFF. The CDR3 coding sequence is TGTGCCAGCAGCGCCCAACCCCAGGGAAACACCGGGGAGCTGTTTTTT.

This chain joins TRBV29-1 and TRBJ1-5, with TRBD1 matching 7 bases. Germline assignment: CDR1 SQVTM and CDR2 ANQGSEA. The CDR3 length is 15 residues. J gave up 0 bases and V 4 bases, and 6 bases lay outside the gene matches. CDR3 protein: CSVGQGTDSNQPQHF. DNA for the CDR3: TGCAGCGTTGGCCAGGGGACAGATAGCAATCAGCCCCAGCATTTT.

CDR3 nucleotides: TGCGCCAGCAGCCAACGAATAACGGGAGCCCTCCCCTACGAGCAGTACTTC. This codes for CASSQRITGALPYEQYF. The chain recombines TRBV4-3 with TRBJ2-7, with TRBD2 as a possible D gene (6 bases). Germline assignment: CDR1 LGHNA and CDR2 YSLEER. The CDR3 runs 17 residues. The ends were cut back, 2 bases at V and 2 bases at J, with 19 bases in the middle.

The chain has TRBV2 and TRBJ1-5; D gene uncertain. The CDR3 sequence is 15 residues long. Trimming removed 3 bases at V and 2 bases at J, with 11 bases between. CDR1 and CDR2 from the germline V gene are SNHLY and FYNNEI. For the CDR3, the DNA is TGTGCCAGCAGTGAGCAGTCGAGGGGCAATCAGCCCCAGCATTTT. Its protein is CASSEQSRGNQPQHF.

V gene TRBV5-1 combines with J gene TRBJ1-2; D is unclear. Germline assignment: CDR1 SGHRS and CDR2 YFSETQ. CDR3 length: 15 amino acids. V shed 1 base and J shed 6 bases, with 16 bases lying between them. The CDR3 loop is CASSLWVKETNGYTF. The CDR3 DNA reads as TGCGCCAGCAGCTTGTGGGTTAAGGAGACCAATGGCTACACCTTC.

V gene TRBV6-6 combines with J gene TRBJ2-3; a possible D gene is TRBD2 (6 bases). The CDR3 spans 13 residues. Between the trimmed V and J ends, which lost 8 bases and 6 bases, there was a span of 15 bases. Germline values: CDR1 MNHNY, CDR2 SVGAGI (reference sequence). The DNA of the CDR3 is TGTGCCAGCGGGGGGACTGTTCAGGATACGCAGTATTTT. The encoded protein is CASGGTVQDTQYF.

The chain links TRBV4-3 to TRBJ1-5; no reliable D call. The length of the CDR3 is 15 residues. CDR1 and CDR2 (germline): LGHNA, YSLEER. V dropped 0 bases and J dropped 4 bases, with 10 bases sitting between them. CDR3 residues: CASSQEVLRNQPQHF. The CDR3 DNA reads TGCGCCAGCAGCCAAGAGGTACTAAGGAATCAGCCCCAGCATTTT.

The sample holds one count of this clone. The gene calls are TRBV7-9 and TRBJ1-1, with a weak D call TRBD1 (5 bases). The germline gives CDR1 SEHNR, CDR2 FQNEAQ (reference sequence). The CDR3 runs to 14 residues. V was shortened by 5 bases and J by 2 bases, with 12 bases between the two germline ends. The CDR3 protein is CASSVGRTNTEAFF. Written as DNA, the CDR3 is TGTGCCAGCAGCGTCGGACGGACAAACACTGAAGCTTTCTTT.

The chain joins TRBV29-1 to TRBJ2-6; 9 nucleotides line up with TRBD2. Trimming removed 5 bases from V and 8 bases from J; junction bases left unmatched: 13. The CDR3 covers 16 residues. Germline CDR1 SQVTM, CDR2 ANQGSEA. The CDR3 protein is CSVLSGSGKSTNVLTF. For the CDR3, the DNA is TGCAGCGTTCTTAGCGGGAGCGGCAAAAGTACCAACGTCCTGACTTTC. Variable domain in full (rest from reference TRBV29-1 and TRBJ2-6): SAVISQKPSRDICQRGTSLTIQCQVDSQVTMMFWYRQQPGQSLTLIATANQGSEATYESGFVIDKFPISRPNLTFSTLTVSNMSPEDSSIYLCSVLSGSGKSTNVLTFGAGSRLTVL.

V usage is TRBV5-1 and J usage is TRBJ1-3, with 7 bases matching TRBD1. The CDR3 is made up of 15 amino acids. Trimming at V came to 4 bases and at J to 2 bases, leaving 6 bases not matched to a gene. Germline loops: CDR1 SGHRS, CDR2 YFSETQ. This chain's CDR3 is CASSLTGATGNTIYF. The CDR3 bases are TGCGCCAGCAGCCTTACAGGGGCCACTGGAAACACCATATATTTT.

With regard to this clone: The same CDR3 can be traced to other DNA sequences in this sample. The CDR3 loop reads CASSLSGGRTEAFF. In DNA form, the CDR3 reads TGTGCCAGCAGCCTATCAGGGGGTCGGACTGAAGCTTTCTTT. The rearrangement joins TRBV7-3 to TRBJ1-1, with 7 bases that match TRBD1. The trim removed 5 bases at V and 5 bases at J, leaving 8 bases unmatched. The V gene's germline CDR1 is SGHTA and CDR2 FQGTGA. CDR3 size: 14 residues.

J is TRBJ1-1 and V is TRBV7-3; D unresolved. Per the germline V gene, CDR1 is SGHTA and CDR2 is FQGTGA. The CDR3 is 13 residues long. V was cut by 5 bases and J by 7 bases, with 14 bases left in between. This chain's CDR3 is CASSPTHSLEAFF. DNA of the CDR3: TGTGCCAGCAGCCCAACCCATAGCCTTGAAGCTTTCTTT. Full variable domain (remainder filled in from reference TRBV7-3 and TRBJ1-1): GAGVSQTPSNKVTEKGKYVELRCDPISGHTALYWYRQSLGQGPEFLIYFQGTGAADDSGLPNDRFFAVRPEGSVSTLKIQRTERGDSAVYLCASSPTHSLEAFFGQGTRLTVV.

The chain is built from TRBV20-1 and TRBJ2-7; TRBD2 might be the D (6 bases). Germline V lookup: CDR1 DFQATT, CDR2 SNEGSKA (reference sequence). There are 11 residues in the CDR3. Trimming left V 5 bases short and J 1 base short, with 6 bases between. CDR3 in amino acids: CSAGTSYEQYF. For the CDR3, the DNA is TGCAGTGCTGGGACTTCCTACGAGCAGTACTTC.

V is TRBV5-1 and J is TRBJ2-3; TRBD2 matches 8 bases. This CDR3 comprises 15 residues. V shed 2 bases and J 1 base; nucleotides not matched to a gene: 3. Germline values: CDR1 SGHRS, CDR2 YFSETQ. The CDR3 is CASSFGSGGTDTQYF. The CDR3 nucleotides are TGCGCCAGCAGCTTTGGTAGCGGGGGCACAGATACGCAGTATTTT.

This rearrangement joins TRBV15 to TRBJ2-3, with D uncertain. Germline values: CDR1 LNHNV, CDR2 YYDKDF (reference sequence). The V end lost 5 bases, the J end lost 5 bases, and 11 bases lay between the germline ends. This CDR3 region has 13 residues. The CDR3 DNA follows: TGTGCCACCAGCCCGCGGAGACTAGATACGCAGTATTTT. This sequence encodes CATSPRRLDTQYF.

The chain combines TRBV5-1 with TRBJ2-7, with a possible D match to TRBD2 (5 bases). This CDR3 comprises 15 residues. The V gene lost 0 bases and the J gene lost 11 bases, with 21 bases spanning the gap. The germline V gene has CDR1 SGHRS and CDR2 YFSETQ. This CDR3 reads CASSLAGGSNGQEYF. In DNA, the CDR3 is TGCGCCAGCAGCTTGGCCGGTGGGAGTAATGGGCAGGAGTACTTC.

V and J are TRBV29-1 and TRBJ1-2; D might be TRBD1 (6 bases). The V gene's germline CDR1 is SQVTM and CDR2 ANQGSEA. CDR3 size: 15 residues. The V gene lost 0 bases and the J gene lost 5 bases, with 16 bases spanning the gap. The CDR3 nucleotides are TGCAGCGTTGAAGAAAGCGGGGGGCGCATATATGGCTACACCTTC. Translation gives CSVEESGGRIYGYTF. The entire variable domain, with the rest obtained from reference TRBV29-1 and TRBJ1-2, is as follows: SAVISQKPSRDICQRGTSLTIQCQVDSQVTMMFWYRQQPGQSLTLIATANQGSEATYESGFVIDKFPISRPNLTFSTLTVSNMSPEDSSIYLCSVEESGGRIYGYTFGSGTRLTVV.

This clone was seen a single time. CDR3 sequence: CMISGQGAGYTF. The DNA for the CDR3 is TGCATGATTTCGGGACAGGGGGCGGGCTACACCTTC. The chain recombines TRBV29-1 with TRBJ1-2, with 12 bases matching TRBD1. This CDR3 spans 12 amino acids. The germline CDR1 and CDR2 sequences are SQVTM and ANQGSEA.